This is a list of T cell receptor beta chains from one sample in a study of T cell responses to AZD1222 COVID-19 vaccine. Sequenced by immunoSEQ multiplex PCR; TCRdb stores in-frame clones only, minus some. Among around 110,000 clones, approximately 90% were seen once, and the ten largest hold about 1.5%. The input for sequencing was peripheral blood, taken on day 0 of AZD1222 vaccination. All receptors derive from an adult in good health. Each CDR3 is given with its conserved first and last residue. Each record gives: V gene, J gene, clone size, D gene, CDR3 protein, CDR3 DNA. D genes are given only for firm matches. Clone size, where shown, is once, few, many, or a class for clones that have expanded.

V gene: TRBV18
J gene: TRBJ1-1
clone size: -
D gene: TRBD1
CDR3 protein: CASSPLPTGGGTEAFF
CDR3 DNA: TGTGCCAGCTCACCCTTACCCACAGGGGGGGGCACTGAAGCTTTCTTT

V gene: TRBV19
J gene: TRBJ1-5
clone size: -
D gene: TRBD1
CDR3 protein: CASSKQGASLLDDQPQHF
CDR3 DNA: TGTGCCAGTAGTAAACAGGGGGCTTCACTACTTGACGATCAGCCCCAGCATTTT

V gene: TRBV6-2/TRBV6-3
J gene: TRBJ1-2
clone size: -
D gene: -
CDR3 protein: CASSRTGTTSGYTF
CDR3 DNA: TGTGCCAGCAGTCGGACCGGGACCACCAGTGGCTACACCTTC

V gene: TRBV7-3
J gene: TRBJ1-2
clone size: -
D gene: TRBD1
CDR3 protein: CASSLQGDVVFGGYTF
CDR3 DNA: TGTGCCAGCAGCTTACAGGGGGATGTGGTATTCGGTGGCTACACCTTC

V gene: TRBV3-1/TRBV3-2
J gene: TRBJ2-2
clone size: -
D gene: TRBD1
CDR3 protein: CASRTGTGGPGELFF
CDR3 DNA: TGTGCCAGCAGGACCGGGACAGGGGGCCCCGGGGAGCTGTTTTTT

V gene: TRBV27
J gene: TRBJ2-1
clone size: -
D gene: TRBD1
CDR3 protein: CASSSAGTGDHNEQFF
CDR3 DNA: TGTGCCAGCAGTTCCGCCGGGACAGGGGACCACAATGAGCAGTTCTTC

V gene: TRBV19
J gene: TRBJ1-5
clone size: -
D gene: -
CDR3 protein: CASDIQGMINQPQHF
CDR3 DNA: TGTGCCAGCGATATACAGGGCATGATCAATCAGCCCCAGCATTTT

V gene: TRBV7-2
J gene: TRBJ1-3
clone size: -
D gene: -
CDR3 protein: CASSLAAGRSSGNTIYF
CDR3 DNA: TGTGCCAGCAGCTTAGCGGCAGGACGGAGCTCTGGAAACACCATATATTTT

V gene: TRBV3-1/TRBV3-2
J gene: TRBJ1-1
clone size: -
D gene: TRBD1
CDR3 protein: CASSQDPGGASEAFF
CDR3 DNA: TGTGCCAGCAGCCAAGATCCAGGGGGCGCCTCTGAAGCTTTCTTT

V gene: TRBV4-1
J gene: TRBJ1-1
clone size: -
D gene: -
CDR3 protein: CASSQEARGATFF
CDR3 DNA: TGCGCCAGCAGCCAAGAGGCGCGGGGCGCAACTTTCTTT

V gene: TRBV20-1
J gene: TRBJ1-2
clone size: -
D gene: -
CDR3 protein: CSAARYGYTF
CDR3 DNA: TGCAGTGCGGCCCGCTATGGCTACACCTTC

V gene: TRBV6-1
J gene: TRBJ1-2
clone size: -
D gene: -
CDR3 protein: CASSEFSNRHGSGYTF
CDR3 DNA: TGTGCCAGCAGTGAGTTCTCCAACCGGCACGGGTCCGGCTACACCTTC

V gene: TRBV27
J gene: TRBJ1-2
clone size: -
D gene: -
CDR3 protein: CASSLRDGTNYGYTF
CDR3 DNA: TGTGCCAGCAGTTTACGCGACGGAACTAACTATGGCTACACCTTC

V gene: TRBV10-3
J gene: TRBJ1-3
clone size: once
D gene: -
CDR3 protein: CAIAGQLSSGNTIYF
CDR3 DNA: TGTGCCATCGCCGGACAGTTGAGCTCTGGAAACACCATATATTTT

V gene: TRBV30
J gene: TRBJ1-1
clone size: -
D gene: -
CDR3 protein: CAWGTLGGTEAFF
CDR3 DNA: TGTGCCTGGGGAACGCTGGGGGGCACTGAAGCTTTCTTT

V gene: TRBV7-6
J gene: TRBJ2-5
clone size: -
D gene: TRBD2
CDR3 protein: CASSRGLAGHETQYF
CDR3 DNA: TGTGCCAGCAGCCGAGGACTAGCGGGACATGAGACCCAGTACTTC